The sample holds many counts of the clone carrying this T cell receptor beta chain. Its antigen is currently unknown. This record belongs to a study of molecular identifiers for immune sequencing clone quantification. Previously described methods with listed TCR primers produced the bulk TCR libraries. TCRdb redid the calling of the PCR reads with MiXCR, one entry per CDR3 protein. This table holds about 640,000 distinct CDR3 sequences, nearly 20% found once. This CDR3 spans 18 amino acids. V lost 4 bases, J lost 0 bases, and 22 bases lay in between. The germline gives CDR1 MNHEY, CDR2 SVGEGT. Findings of the study overall: Jurkat TCR RNA that was spiked in from one cell was reportedly detectable among approximately 900,000 naive cells. Over 98% of effector molecules, yet under 1% of naive-cell molecules, were held by clones above 20 RNA copies.

Sorted naive CD8 T cells were those defined as CD8+CD4-CCR7+CD45RA+. The receptor comes from a human donor in good health. Some libraries in this study had Jurkat cell RNA spiked in. Sequencing was performed on naive CD8+ T cells from blood, with Jurkat cell RNA spiked in. Subset here: FACS-sorted CD8+CD4-CCR7+CD45RA+ naive T cells. V gene TRBV6-2 or TRBV6-3 combines with J gene TRBJ2-7; D unresolved. The CDR3 reads CASSSTRPLTFSSYEQYF. The CDR3 coding sequence is TGTGCCAGCAGTTCCACTCGGCCCCTGACCTTCTCCTCCTACGAGCAGTACTTC.